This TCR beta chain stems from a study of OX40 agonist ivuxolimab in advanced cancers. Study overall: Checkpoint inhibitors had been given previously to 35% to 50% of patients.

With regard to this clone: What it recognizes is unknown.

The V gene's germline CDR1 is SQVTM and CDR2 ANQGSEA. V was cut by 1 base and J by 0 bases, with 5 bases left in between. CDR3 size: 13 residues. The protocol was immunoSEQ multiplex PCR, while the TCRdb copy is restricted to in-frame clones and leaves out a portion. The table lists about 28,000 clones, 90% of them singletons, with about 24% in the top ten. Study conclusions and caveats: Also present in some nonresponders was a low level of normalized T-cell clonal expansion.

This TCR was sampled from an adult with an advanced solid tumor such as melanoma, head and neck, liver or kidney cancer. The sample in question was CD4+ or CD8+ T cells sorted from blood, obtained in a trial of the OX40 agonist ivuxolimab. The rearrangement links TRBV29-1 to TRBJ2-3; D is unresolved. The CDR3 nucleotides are TGCAGCGTTGAAGGAGCTAGCACAGATACGCAGTATTTT. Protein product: CSVEGASTDTQYF.